What follows are 5 T cell receptor beta chains derived from one specimen sequenced in a study of T cells in Graves' hyperthyroidism and ophthalmopathy. RNA transcripts gave rise to amplified TCR beta CDR3 regions. HTBI primers were used for first-round RT-PCR of the TCR CDR3. In TCRdb, the multiplex PCR reads were re-called with MiXCR into one record per CDR3 protein. The sample yields 480,000 or so distinct CDR3 sequences, 46% seen once. Sequences were obtained from peripheral blood or thyroid tissue (not recorded which). Every receptor here comes from an adult woman with Graves' disease, either hyperthyroidism or ophthalmopathy (not recorded which).

This chain uses TRBV5-6 with TRBJ1-1; maybe TRBD1 (6 bases). The V gene's germline CDR1 is SGHDT and CDR2 YYEEEE. Deletions cut 2 bases from V and 11 bases from J, with 22 bases between. This CDR3 region has 15 residues. The CDR3 DNA sequence: TGTGCCAGCAGCTTTAGGGGGGTAAGGTCGAATCTCGCTTTCTTT. Translation gives CASSFRGVRSNLAFF.

V and J are TRBV11-2 and TRBJ1-2; 7 bases agree with TRBD1. Germline CDR1 SGHAT, CDR2 FQNNGV. The CDR3 has 14 residues. V shed 0 bases, J shed 6 bases, and the junction held 4 bases outside the gene matches. CDR3 DNA sequence: TGTGCCAGCAGCTTAGACTGGACAGGAGATGGCTACACCTTC. This gives the protein CASSLDWTGDGYTF. Full variable domain (missing parts from reference TRBV11-2 and TRBJ1-2): EAGVAQSPRYKIIEKRQSVAFWCNPISGHATLYWYQQILGQGPKLLIQFQNNGVVDDSQLPKDRFSAERLKGVDSTLKIQPAKLEDSAVYLCASSLDWTGDGYTFGSGTRLTVV.

The chain combines TRBV10-2 with TRBJ1-5; 8 bases fit TRBD1. The trim removed 11 bases at V and 0 bases at J, leaving 6 bases unmatched. CDR1 and CDR2 (germline): WSHSY, SAAADI. This CDR3 has 14 amino acids. The CDR3 DNA sequence: TGCGCCGCTTGGACAGGGATTAGCAATCAGCCCCAGCATTTT. Translated: CAAWTGISNQPQHF.

The chain uses TRBV29-1 and TRBJ1-2; D is unresolved. V dropped 7 bases and J dropped 2 bases, with 17 bases sitting between them. The CDR3 is made up of 14 amino acids. Germline CDR1 is SQVTM and CDR2 is ANQGSEA. The CDR3: CSAVLGGGNYGYTF. CDR3 sequence (DNA): TGCAGCGCTGTCCTCGGCGGCGGAAACTATGGCTACACCTTC.

V usage is TRBV7-2 and J usage is TRBJ2-6, with TRBD1 as a possible D gene (5 bases). The germline V and J ends were trimmed by 5 bases and 2 bases, with 13 bases remaining between them. Germline V gene sequence: CDR1 SGHTA, CDR2 FQGNSA. The CDR3 loop spans 16 amino acids. DNA for the CDR3: TGTGCCAGCAGCGCCGTGCAGGGCACTGGGGCCAACGTCCTGACTTTC. Residues: CASSAVQGTGANVLTF.